This TCR beta chain was documented in a study of blood T cell repertoires in COVID-19. Study as a whole: The study drew acute and convalescent COVID-19 samples from the United States, Italy and Spain.

CDR3 length equals 15 residues. The trim removed 1 base at V and 5 bases at J, leaving 8 bases unmatched. CDR1 is SGDLS and CDR2 is YYNGEE in the germline V gene. TCRdb keeps only in-frame clones here, not all; method: immunoSEQ multiplex PCR. Altogether under 95,000 clones are present, about 87% being singletons, with the ten largest covering under 6%. What was sequenced was peripheral blood. This receptor was identified in a man aged 40-49 years with acute or convalescent COVID-19. The chain is built from TRBV9 and TRBJ2-5; 7 nucleotides agree with TRBD2. The CDR3 sequence is CASSVNTGGGETQYF. The CDR3 bases are TGTGCCAGCAGCGTAAACACGGGGGGTGGGGAGACCCAGTACTTC.